These 5 T cell receptor beta chains came from one sample sequenced in a study of graft-versus-host responses after intestinal transplantation. Generated by immunoSEQ multiplex PCR, the TCRdb table keeps only in-frame clones and is missing some. Here the sample spans approximately 25,000 clones, roughly four fifths being singletons. No cognate antigen is known for these TCRs. Here the sequenced sample was unstimulated CD8+ T cells sorted from spleen or lymph node cells, taken before transplant. These receptors all stem from a human donor who was the organ donor for an intestinal transplant.

The chain is built from TRBV7-2 and TRBJ2-1; the D is unclear. The CDR3 covers 15 residues. CDR1 SGHTA and CDR2 FQGNSA come from the germline V gene. V lost 4 bases, J lost 7 bases, and 17 bases lay in between. CDR3: CASSSPGPIYNEQFF. The DNA for the CDR3 is TGTGCCAGCAGCTCCCCCGGACCAATTTATAATGAGCAGTTCTTC.

The chain couples TRBV11-2 to TRBJ2-5, with 13 bases matching TRBD2. The V gene's germline CDR1 is SGHAT and CDR2 FQNNGV. After removal of 1 base from V and 5 bases from J, the junction contained 10 bases not matched to a gene. This CDR3 region has 18 residues. The CDR3, as DNA: TGTGCCAGCAGCTTAGTCCCGAAACTAGCGGGGGGGCTGGAGACCCAGTACTTC. It encodes CASSLVPKLAGGLETQYF.

This rearrangement joins TRBV28 to TRBJ1-1; no definite D call. Germline V gene sequence: CDR1 MDHEN, CDR2 SYDVKM. V dropped 7 bases and J dropped 3 bases, with 3 bases sitting between them. CDR3 length equals 10 residues. The CDR3 bases are TGTGCCAGCACTGACACTGAAGCTTTCTTT. Protein: CASTDTEAFF. Looking up the rest from reference TRBV28 and TRBJ1-1 gives the full variable domain: DVKVTQSSRYLVKRTGEKVFLECVQDMDHENMFWYRQDPGLGLRLIYFSYDVKMKEKGDIPEGYSVSREKKERFSLILESASTNQTSMYLCASTDTEAFFGQGTRLTVV.

This sequence joins TRBV30 and TRBJ1-3, with unresolved D. Trimming removed 0 bases at V and 0 bases at J, with 3 bases between. The CDR3 has 13 residues. CDR1 is GTSNPN, CDR2 SVGIG, per germline (reference sequence). CDR3 loop: CAWSVYSGNTIYF. The CDR3 DNA sequence: TGTGCCTGGAGTGTATACTCTGGAAACACCATATATTTT.

The V and J genes are TRBV11-1 and TRBJ2-3; D is unclear. The CDR3 extends over 11 amino acids. Trimming stripped 8 bases from V and 6 bases from J, with 9 bases between. Germline-derived CDR1 and CDR2 are SGHAT and FQDESV (reference sequence). The CDR3 DNA sequence: TGTGCCAGCGGTTCGGCGGATACGCAGTATTTT. Its translation: CASGSADTQYF. Full variable domain (remainder filled in from reference TRBV11-1 and TRBJ2-3): EAEVAQSPRYKITEKSQAVAFWCDPISGHATLYWYRQILGQGPELLVQFQDESVVDDSQLPKDRFSAERLKGVDSTLKIQPAELGDSAMYLCASGSADTQYFGPGTRLTVL.